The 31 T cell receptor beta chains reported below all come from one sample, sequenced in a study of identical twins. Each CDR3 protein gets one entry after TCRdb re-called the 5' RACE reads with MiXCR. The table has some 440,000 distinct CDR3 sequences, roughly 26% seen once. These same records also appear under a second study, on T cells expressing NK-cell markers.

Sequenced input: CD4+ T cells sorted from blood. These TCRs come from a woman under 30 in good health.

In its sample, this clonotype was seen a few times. The CDR3 DNA reads TGCGCCAGCAGTGGACGTGGAGGCACAGATACGCAGTATTTT. It codes for CASSGRGGTDTQYF. The J gene is TRBJ2-3, the V gene TRBV5-1; D gene unclear. V was trimmed by 5 bases and J by 1 base, leaving 11 bases between them. This CDR3 contains 14 residues. Germline V gene lookup returns CDR1 SGHRS and CDR2 YFSETQ.

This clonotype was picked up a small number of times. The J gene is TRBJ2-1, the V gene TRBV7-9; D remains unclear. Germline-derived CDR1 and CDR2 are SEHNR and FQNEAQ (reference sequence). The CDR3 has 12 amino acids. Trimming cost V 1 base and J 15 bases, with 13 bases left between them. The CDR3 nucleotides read TGTGCCAGCAGCTTAGGACCCGTCCTCCCGTTCTTC. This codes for CASSLGPVLPFF.

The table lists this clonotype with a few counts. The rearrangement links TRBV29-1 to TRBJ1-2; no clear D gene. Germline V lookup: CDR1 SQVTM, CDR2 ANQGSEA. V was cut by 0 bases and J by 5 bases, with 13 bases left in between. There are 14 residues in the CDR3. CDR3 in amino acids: CSVEDPFGGYGYTF. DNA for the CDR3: TGCAGCGTTGAAGATCCTTTTGGTGGGTATGGCTACACCTTC.

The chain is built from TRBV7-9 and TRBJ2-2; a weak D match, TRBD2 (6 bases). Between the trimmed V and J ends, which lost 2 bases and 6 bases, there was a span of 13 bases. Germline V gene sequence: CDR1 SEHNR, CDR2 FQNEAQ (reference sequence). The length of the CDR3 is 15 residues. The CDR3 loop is CASSLTEGIPGELFF. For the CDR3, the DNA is TGTGCCAGCAGCTTAACGGAGGGAATCCCCGGGGAGCTGTTTTTT. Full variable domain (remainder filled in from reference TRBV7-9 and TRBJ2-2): DTGVSQNPRHKITKRGQNVTFRCDPISEHNRLYWYRQTLGQGPEFLTYFQNEAQLEKSRLLSDRFSAERPKGSFSTLEIQRTEQGDSAMYLCASSLTEGIPGELFFGEGSRLTVL.

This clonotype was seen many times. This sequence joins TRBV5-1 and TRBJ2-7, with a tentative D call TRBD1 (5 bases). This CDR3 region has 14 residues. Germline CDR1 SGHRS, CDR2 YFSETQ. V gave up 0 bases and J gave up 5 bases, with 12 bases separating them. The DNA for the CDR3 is TGCGCCAGCAGCTTGGGAACGGGCAGGGACGAGCAGTACTTC. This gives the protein CASSLGTGRDEQYF. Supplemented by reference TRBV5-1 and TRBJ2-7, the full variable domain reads KAGVTQTPRYLIKTRGQQVTLSCSPISGHRSVSWYQQTPGQGLQFLFEYFSETQRNKGNFPGRFSGRQFSNSRSEMNVSTLELGDSALYLCASSLGTGRDEQYFGPGTRLTVT.

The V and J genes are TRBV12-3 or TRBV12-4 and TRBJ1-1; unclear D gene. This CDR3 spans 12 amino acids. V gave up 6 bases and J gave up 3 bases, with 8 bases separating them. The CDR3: CASSRGHTEAFF. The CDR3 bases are TGTGCCAGCAGCCGCGGGCACACTGAAGCTTTCTTT.

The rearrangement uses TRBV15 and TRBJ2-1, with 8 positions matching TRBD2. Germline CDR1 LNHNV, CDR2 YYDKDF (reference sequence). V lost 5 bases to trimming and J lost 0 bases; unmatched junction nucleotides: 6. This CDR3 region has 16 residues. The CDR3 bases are TGTGCCACCAGCTTAAGGCTAGCGGGCTCCTACAATGAGCAGTTCTTC. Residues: CATSLRLAGSYNEQFF.

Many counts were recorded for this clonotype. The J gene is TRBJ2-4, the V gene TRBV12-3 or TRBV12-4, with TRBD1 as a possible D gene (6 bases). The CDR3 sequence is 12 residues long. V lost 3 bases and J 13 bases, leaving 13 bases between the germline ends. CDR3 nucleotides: TGTGCCAGCAGTTTCCAGGACAGAGGACAGTACTTC. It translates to CASSFQDRGQYF.

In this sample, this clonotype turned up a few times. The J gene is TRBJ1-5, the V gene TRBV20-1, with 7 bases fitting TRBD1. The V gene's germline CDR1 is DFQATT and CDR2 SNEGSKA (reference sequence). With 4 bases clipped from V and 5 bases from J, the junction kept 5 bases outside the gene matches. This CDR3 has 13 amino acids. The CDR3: CSAKTGIYQPQHF. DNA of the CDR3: TGCAGTGCTAAGACAGGGATCTATCAGCCCCAGCATTTT.

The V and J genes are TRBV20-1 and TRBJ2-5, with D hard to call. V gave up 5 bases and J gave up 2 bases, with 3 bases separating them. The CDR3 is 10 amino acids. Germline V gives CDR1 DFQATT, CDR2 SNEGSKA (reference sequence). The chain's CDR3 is CSAVQETQYF. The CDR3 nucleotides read TGCAGTGCTGTGCAAGAGACCCAGTACTTC.

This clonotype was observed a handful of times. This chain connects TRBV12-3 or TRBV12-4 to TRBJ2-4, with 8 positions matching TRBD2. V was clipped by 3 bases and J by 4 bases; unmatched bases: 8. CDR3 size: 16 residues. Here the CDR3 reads CASSFRPGLGKNIQYF. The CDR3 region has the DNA TGTGCCAGCAGTTTCCGCCCGGGACTAGGAAAAAACATTCAGTACTTC.

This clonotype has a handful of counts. CDR3 sequence reads: CSASRRRSSGANVLTF. CDR3 DNA sequence: TGCAGTGCTAGTAGGAGGAGAAGCTCTGGGGCCAACGTCCTGACTTTC. V is TRBV20-1 and J is TRBJ2-6, with D maybe TRBD2 (5 bases). The CDR3 totals 16 residues. V was clipped by 3 bases and J by 0 bases, with 12 bases between them. Germline lookup yields CDR1 DFQATT and CDR2 SNEGSKA (reference sequence).

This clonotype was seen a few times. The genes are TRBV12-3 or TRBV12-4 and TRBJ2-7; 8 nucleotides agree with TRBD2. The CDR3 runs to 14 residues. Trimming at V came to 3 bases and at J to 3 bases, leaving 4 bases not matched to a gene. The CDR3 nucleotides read TGTGCCAGCAGTTTCGGTAGCGGGAACTACGAGCAGTACTTC. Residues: CASSFGSGNYEQYF.

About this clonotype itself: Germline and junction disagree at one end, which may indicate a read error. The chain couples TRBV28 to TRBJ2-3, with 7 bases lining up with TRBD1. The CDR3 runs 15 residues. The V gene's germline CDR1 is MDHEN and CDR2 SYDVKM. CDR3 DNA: TGTGCCAGCATGAAAGGGGGCTCGGGGACAGATGCGCAGTATTTT. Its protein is CASMKGGSGTDAQYF.

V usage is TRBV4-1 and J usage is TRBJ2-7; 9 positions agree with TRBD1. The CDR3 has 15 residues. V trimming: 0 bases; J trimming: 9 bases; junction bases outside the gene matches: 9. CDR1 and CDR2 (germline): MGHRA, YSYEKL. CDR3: CASSQDSGQGTRQYF. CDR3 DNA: TGCGCCAGCAGCCAAGATTCGGGACAGGGTACGCGGCAGTACTTC.

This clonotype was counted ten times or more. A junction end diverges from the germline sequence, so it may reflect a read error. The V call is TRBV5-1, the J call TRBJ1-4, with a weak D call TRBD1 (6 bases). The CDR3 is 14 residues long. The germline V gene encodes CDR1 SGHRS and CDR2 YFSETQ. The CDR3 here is CASSLGGTNEKLFF. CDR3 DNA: TGTGCCAGCAGCTTAGGGGGGACTAATGAAAAACTGTTTTTT.

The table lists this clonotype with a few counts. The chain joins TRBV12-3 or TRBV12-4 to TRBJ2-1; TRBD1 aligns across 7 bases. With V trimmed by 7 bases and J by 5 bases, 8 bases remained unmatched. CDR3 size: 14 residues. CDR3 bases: TGTGCCAGCACACCCTGGGACAGCAACAATGAGCAGTTCTTC. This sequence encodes CASTPWDSNNEQFF.

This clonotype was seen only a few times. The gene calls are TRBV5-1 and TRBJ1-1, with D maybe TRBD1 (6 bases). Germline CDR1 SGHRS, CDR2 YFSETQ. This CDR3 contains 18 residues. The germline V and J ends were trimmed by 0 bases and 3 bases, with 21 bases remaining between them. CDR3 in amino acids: CASSLDGDPRGADTEAFF. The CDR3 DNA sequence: TGCGCCAGCAGCTTGGATGGGGATCCCCGGGGGGCTGACACTGAAGCTTTCTTT.

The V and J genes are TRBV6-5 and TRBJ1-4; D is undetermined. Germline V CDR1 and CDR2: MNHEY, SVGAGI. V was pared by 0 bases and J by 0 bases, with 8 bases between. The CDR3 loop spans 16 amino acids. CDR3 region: CASSYSRGSTNEKLFF. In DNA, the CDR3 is TGTGCCAGCAGTTACTCGAGAGGTTCAACTAATGAAAAACTGTTTTTT.

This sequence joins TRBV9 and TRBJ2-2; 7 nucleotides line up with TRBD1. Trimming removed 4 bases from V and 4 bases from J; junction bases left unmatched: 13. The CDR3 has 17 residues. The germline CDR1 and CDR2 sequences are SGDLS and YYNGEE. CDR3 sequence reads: CASSLRQGPMITGELFF. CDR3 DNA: TGTGCCAGCAGCTTACGACAGGGACCTATGATCACCGGGGAGCTGTTTTTT.

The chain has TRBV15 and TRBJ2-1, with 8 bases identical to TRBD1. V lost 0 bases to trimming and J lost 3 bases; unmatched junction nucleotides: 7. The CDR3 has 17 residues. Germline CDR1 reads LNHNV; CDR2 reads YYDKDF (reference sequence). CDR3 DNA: TGTGCCACCAGCAGAGACCCCGGGACAGGTGACTACAATGAGCAGTTCTTC. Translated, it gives CATSRDPGTGDYNEQFF.

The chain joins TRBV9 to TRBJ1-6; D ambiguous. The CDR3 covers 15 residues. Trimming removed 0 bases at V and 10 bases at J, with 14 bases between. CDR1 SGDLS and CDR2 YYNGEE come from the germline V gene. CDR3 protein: CASSVDDKFGSPLHF. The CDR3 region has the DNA TGTGCCAGCAGCGTAGATGACAAGTTCGGATCACCCCTCCACTTT.

The CDR3 loop reads CSASQLSGGTYEQYF. DNA for the CDR3: TGCAGTGCTAGTCAACTGAGCGGGGGTACCTACGAGCAGTACTTC. This rearrangement joins TRBV20-1 to TRBJ2-7, with 8 bases aligning to TRBD2. In germline, CDR1 is DFQATT, CDR2 SNEGSKA (reference sequence). The CDR3 has 15 residues. V lost 3 bases, J lost 2 bases, and 9 bases stayed unmatched.

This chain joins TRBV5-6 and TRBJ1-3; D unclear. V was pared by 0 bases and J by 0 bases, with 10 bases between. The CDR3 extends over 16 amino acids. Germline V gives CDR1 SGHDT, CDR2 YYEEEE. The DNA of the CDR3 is TGTGCCAGCAGCTTGGAGGGCCTGCTCTCTGGAAACACCATATATTTT. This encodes CASSLEGLLSGNTIYF.

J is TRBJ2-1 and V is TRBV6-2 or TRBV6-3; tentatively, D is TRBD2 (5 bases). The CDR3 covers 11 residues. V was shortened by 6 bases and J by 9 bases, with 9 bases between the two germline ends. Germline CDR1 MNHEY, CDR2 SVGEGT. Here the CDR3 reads CASRSRGEQFF. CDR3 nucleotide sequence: TGTGCCAGCAGATCCCGGGGTGAGCAGTTCTTC.

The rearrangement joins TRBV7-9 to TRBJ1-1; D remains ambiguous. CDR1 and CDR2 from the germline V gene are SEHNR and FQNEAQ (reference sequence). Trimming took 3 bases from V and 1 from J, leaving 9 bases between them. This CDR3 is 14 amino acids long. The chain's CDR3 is CASSLAQTNTEAFF. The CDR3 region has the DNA TGTGCCAGCAGCTTGGCACAGACGAACACTGAAGCTTTCTTT.

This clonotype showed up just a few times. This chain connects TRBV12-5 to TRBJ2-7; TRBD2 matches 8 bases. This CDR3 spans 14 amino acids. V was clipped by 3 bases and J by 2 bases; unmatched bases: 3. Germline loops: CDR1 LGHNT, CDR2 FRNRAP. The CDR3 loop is CASGFGGGPYEQYF. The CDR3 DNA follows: TGTGCTAGTGGTTTTGGCGGGGGGCCCTACGAGCAGTACTTC.

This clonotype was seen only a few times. The CDR3 DNA is TGTGCCAGCAGCCAGGGGCCAATAGCGGGGCGTAGAGGGGAGCAGTACTTC. Protein: CASSQGPIAGRRGEQYF. The J gene is TRBJ2-7, the V gene TRBV28, with 8 positions matching TRBD2. The CDR3 spans 17 residues. Unmatched junction bases numbered 20, after V lost 6 bases and J lost 7 bases. CDR1 is MDHEN and CDR2 is SYDVKM in the germline V gene.

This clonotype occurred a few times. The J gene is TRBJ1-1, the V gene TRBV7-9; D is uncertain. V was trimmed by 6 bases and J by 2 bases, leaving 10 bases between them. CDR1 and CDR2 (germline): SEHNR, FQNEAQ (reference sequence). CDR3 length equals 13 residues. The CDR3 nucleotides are TGTGCCAGCAGTCAGGAGGTTAACACTGAAGCTTTCTTT. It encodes CASSQEVNTEAFF. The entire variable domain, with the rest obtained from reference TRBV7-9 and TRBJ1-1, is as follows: DTGVSQNPRHKITKRGQNVTFRCDPISEHNRLYWYRQTLGQGPEFLTYFQNEAQLEKSRLLSDRFSAERPKGSFSTLEIQRTEQGDSAMYLCASSQEVNTEAFFGQGTRLTVV.

The CDR3 DNA follows: TGTGCCTTCAGTTTAAGACTAGCGGGGGGCCCTAACACCGGGGAGCTGTTTTTT. It is translated as CAFSLRLAGGPNTGELFF. This chain uses TRBV2 with TRBJ2-2, with TRBD2 matching 13 bases. The J segment lost 2 bases and the V segment lost 11 bases, leaving 14 bases of the junction unmatched. The CDR3 loop spans 18 amino acids. CDR1 is SNHLY, CDR2 FYNNEI, per germline.

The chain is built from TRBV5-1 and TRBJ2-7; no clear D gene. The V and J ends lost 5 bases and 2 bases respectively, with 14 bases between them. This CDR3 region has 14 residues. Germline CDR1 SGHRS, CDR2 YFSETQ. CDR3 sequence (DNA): TGCGCCAGCAGATGGACCTCCACAACCTACGAGCAGTACTTC. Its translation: CASRWTSTTYEQYF.